The present T cell receptor (beta chain) was sequenced within a study of blood T cell repertoires in COVID-19. At the level of the study: Acute and convalescent COVID-19 samples came from the United States, Italy and Spain. T cells, B-cell-depleted T cells, or PBMCs supplied cDNA or gDNA.

The ends were cut back, 5 bases at V and 1 base at J, with 15 bases in the middle. The CDR3 consists of 15 residues. Germline V gene sequence: CDR1 SEHNR, CDR2 FQNEAQ (reference sequence). Clones were read by immunoSEQ multiplex PCR, and TCRdb kept only the in-frame ones, dropping some. The repertoire holds roughly 89,000 clones, with about 80% as singletons. This clone was recorded once. The chain couples TRBV7-9 to TRBJ2-7; no clear D. What was sequenced was peripheral blood. The source of this sequence is a woman in her 70s with acute or convalescent COVID-19. The CDR3 loop is CASSLSPQESYEQYF. In DNA form, the CDR3 reads TGTGCCAGCAGCCTAAGCCCTCAGGAATCCTACGAGCAGTACTTC.